This entry lists 17 T cell receptor beta chains sequenced from one sample in a study of early T cells in non-severe SARS-CoV-2 infection. TCRdb reanalysed the 5' RACE reads using MiXCR and keeps one entry per CDR3 protein. The sample carries about 68,000 distinct CDR3 sequences, 11% recorded once. Sequenced: whole blood. The receptors originated from an adult who was a healthcare worker with PCR-confirmed SARS-CoV-2 infection or an uninfected control (not recorded which).

In this sample, this clonotype turned up a few times. The rearrangement links TRBV7-6 to TRBJ2-3; possible D gene TRBD1, 6 bases. V lost 4 bases, J lost 2 bases, and 16 bases lay in between. The CDR3 has 16 residues. Germline V gene sequence: CDR1 SGHVS, CDR2 FNYEAQ. This chain's CDR3 is CASSWMSGTTTDTQYF. Written as DNA, the CDR3 is TGTGCCAGCAGCTGGATGTCCGGGACAACCACAGATACGCAGTATTTT.

The chain couples TRBV2 to TRBJ1-3; a possible D gene is TRBD1 (6 bases). This CDR3 region has 14 residues. CDR1 and CDR2 (germline): SNHLY, FYNNEI. The ends were cut back, 9 bases at V and 0 bases at J, with 12 bases in the middle. The chain's CDR3 is CARRQANSGNTIYF. As DNA, the CDR3 is TGTGCCAGAAGACAGGCGAACTCTGGAAACACCATATATTTT.

This sequence joins TRBV7-9 and TRBJ1-5; D is possibly TRBD1 (6 bases). The germline gives CDR1 SEHNR, CDR2 FQNEAQ (reference sequence). Trimming cost V 8 bases and J 6 bases, with 11 bases left between them. This CDR3 has 12 amino acids. CDR3 sequence reads: CASRKGGQPQHF. Here the CDR3 DNA reads TGTGCCAGCCGTAAGGGGGGTCAGCCCCAGCATTTT.

This chain uses TRBV5-1 with TRBJ1-1, with no clear D. Germline-derived CDR1 and CDR2 are SGHRS and YFSETQ. The CDR3 runs to 12 residues. Trimming left V 1 base short and J 2 bases short, with 3 bases between. Written as DNA, the CDR3 is TGCGCCAGCAGCTTGAGCAACACTGAAGCTTTCTTT. Amino acids: CASSLSNTEAFF.

This clonotype has only a few counts. The chain uses TRBV28 and TRBJ1-5; D is undetermined. Germline lookup yields CDR1 MDHEN and CDR2 SYDVKM. V shed 5 bases and J shed 4 bases, with 3 bases lying between them. The CDR3 covers 11 residues. The CDR3 nucleotides are TGTGCCAGCAGTCGGAATCAGCCCCAGCATTTT. Translated, it gives CASSRNQPQHF.

This clonotype was counted at least ten times. V is TRBV11-2 and J is TRBJ1-1, with TRBD1 as a possible D gene (5 bases). The V gene lost 6 bases and the J gene lost 2 bases, with 19 bases spanning the gap. The CDR3 covers 16 residues. Looked up from germline, CDR1 is SGHAT and CDR2 is FQNNGV. CDR3 bases: TGTGCCAGCAGATCCCGAGGGCAGGGCGGAAACACTGAAGCTTTCTTT. Translated: CASRSRGQGGNTEAFF.

The chain recombines TRBV6-5 with TRBJ2-1; D is perhaps TRBD2 (5 bases). Germline loops: CDR1 MNHEY, CDR2 SVGAGI. The V gene lost 0 bases and the J gene lost 3 bases, with 9 bases spanning the gap. There are 15 residues in the CDR3. The CDR3, as DNA: TGTGCCAGCAGTTACTCGAGAGACTACTACAATGAGCAGTTCTTC. This codes for CASSYSRDYYNEQFF.

This clonotype was observed a single time. The chain carries TRBV2 and TRBJ2-1, with 7 bases that match TRBD2. From germline, CDR1 is SNHLY and CDR2 FYNNEI. The junction had 4 bases not matched to a gene; V was cut back by 5 bases and J by 0 bases. This CDR3 has 15 amino acids. The CDR3 nucleotides are TGTGCCAGCAGTCAAAGCGGGAACTCCTACAATGAGCAGTTCTTC. It specifies CASSQSGNSYNEQFF. Filled out from reference TRBV2 and TRBJ2-1, the complete variable domain reads EPEVTQTPSHQVTQMGQEVILRCVPISNHLYFYWYRQILGQKVEFLVSFYNNEISEKSEIFDDQFSVERPDGSNFTLKIRSTKLEDSAMYFCASSQSGNSYNEQFFGPGTRLTVL.

The chain joins TRBV30 to TRBJ1-1; TRBD1 is a possible D gene (5 bases). Trimming took off 1 base at V and 3 bases at J, with 9 bases between the two ends. The CDR3 consists of 13 residues. CDR1 and CDR2 (germline): GTSNPN, SVGIG (reference sequence). In nucleotides, the CDR3 is TGTGCCTGGAGTGCCGACAGCGACACTGAAGCTTTCTTT. Protein product: CAWSADSDTEAFF.

The CDR3 protein is CASSARDTQYF. The CDR3, as DNA: TGTGCCAGCAGTGCAAGGGATACGCAGTATTTT. The chain joins TRBV2 to TRBJ2-3; unclear D gene. V was trimmed by 4 bases and J by 6 bases, leaving 5 bases between them. Germline V lookup: CDR1 SNHLY, CDR2 FYNNEI. CDR3 length: 11 amino acids.

The gene calls are TRBV20-1 and TRBJ1-6; D uncertain. The CDR3 is 12 amino acids. The germline CDR1 and CDR2 sequences are DFQATT and SNEGSKA (reference sequence). Trimming removed 3 bases at V and 6 bases at J, with 6 bases between. Here the CDR3 DNA reads TGCAGTGCTAGTCTGGGTAATTCACCCCTCCACTTT. Translation: CSASLGNSPLHF.

This clonotype showed up just a few times. V is TRBV7-9 and J is TRBJ2-1; 10 bases map to TRBD2. From germline, CDR1 is SEHNR and CDR2 FQNEAQ (reference sequence). V lost 2 bases and J lost 7; bases outside the gene matches: 5. The CDR3 is made up of 15 amino acids. The CDR3 protein is CASSLSLAGANEQFF. The CDR3 DNA sequence: TGTGCCAGCAGCTTAAGCCTAGCGGGAGCGAATGAGCAGTTCTTC. Complete variable domain (other parts from reference TRBV7-9 and TRBJ2-1): DTGVSQNPRHKITKRGQNVTFRCDPISEHNRLYWYRQTLGQGPEFLTYFQNEAQLEKSRLLSDRFSAERPKGSFSTLEIQRTEQGDSAMYLCASSLSLAGANEQFFGPGTRLTVL.

This clonotype appeared a few times. The V call is TRBV6-2 or TRBV6-3, the J call TRBJ2-1; D might be TRBD2 (5 bases). V dropped 4 bases and J dropped 4 bases, with 11 bases sitting between them. CDR1 and CDR2 from the germline V gene are MNHEY and SVGEGT. The CDR3 totals 14 residues. CDR3 DNA sequence: TGTGCCAGCAGTTCGGGGTCTAAATACAATGAGCAGTTCTTC. Its translation: CASSSGSKYNEQFF.

V gene TRBV6-6 combines with J gene TRBJ1-6, with D uncertain. Germline V lookup: CDR1 MNHNY, CDR2 SVGAGI (reference sequence). CDR3 length: 15 amino acids. V was cut by 4 bases and J by 10 bases, with 17 bases left in between. DNA of the CDR3: TGTGCCAGCAGTTGGGAGGTTGCACGACGGTCACCCCTCCACTTT. Protein sequence: CASSWEVARRSPLHF.

This clonotype appeared a few times. The genes are TRBV27 and TRBJ2-6, with a tentative D call TRBD2 (5 bases). The CDR3 contains 15 residues. Germline V gene sequence: CDR1 MNHEY, CDR2 SMNVEV (reference sequence). V was trimmed by 5 bases and J by 2 bases, leaving 10 bases between them. CDR3 in amino acids: CASSLSGTGANVLTF. DNA of the CDR3: TGTGCCAGCAGTCTCTCGGGGACTGGGGCCAACGTCCTGACTTTC. The whole variable domain, remainder taken from reference TRBV27 and TRBJ2-6, is EAQVTQNPRYLITVTGKKLTVTCSQNMNHEYMSWYRQDPGLGLRQIYYSMNVEVTDKGDVPEGYKVSRKEKRNFPLILESPSPNQTSLYFCASSLSGTGANVLTFGAGSRLTVL.

This clonotype was recorded many times. CDR3 residues: CASSYDARVGETQYF. As DNA, the CDR3 is TGTGCCAGCAGTTACGACGCGCGAGTGGGCGAGACCCAGTACTTC. The rearrangement uses TRBV6-5 and TRBJ2-5; D remains ambiguous. The germline gives CDR1 MNHEY, CDR2 SVGAGI. The CDR3 covers 15 residues. V dropped 2 bases and J dropped 5 bases, with 15 bases sitting between them.

This clonotype has a handful of counts. This chain links TRBV12-3 or TRBV12-4 with TRBJ2-7; D uncertain. The V and J ends lost 5 bases and 2 bases respectively, with 13 bases between them. The CDR3 extends over 14 amino acids. The chain's CDR3 is CASSLQARAYEQYF. For the CDR3, the DNA is TGTGCCAGCAGTCTTCAGGCCCGCGCCTACGAGCAGTACTTC.